This T cell receptor (beta chain) was captured in a study of control samples from healthy donors and cancer patients. The protocol was immunoSEQ multiplex PCR, while the TCRdb copy is restricted to in-frame clones and leaves out a portion. The data contain 130,000 or so clones, about 88% of them singletons. Germline V gene lookup returns CDR1 SGHRS and CDR2 YFSETQ. Trimming removed 3 bases from V and 0 bases from J, with 11 bases in between. The CDR3 is 15 amino acids. The TCR originated in a middle-aged man in good health. Material: blood. The chain links TRBV5-1 to TRBJ2-3, with a weak D call TRBD1 (6 bases). DNA of the CDR3: TGCGCCAGCAGCTCGCGGACAGAAAGCACAGATACGCAGTATTTT. This codes for CASSSRTESTDTQYF.